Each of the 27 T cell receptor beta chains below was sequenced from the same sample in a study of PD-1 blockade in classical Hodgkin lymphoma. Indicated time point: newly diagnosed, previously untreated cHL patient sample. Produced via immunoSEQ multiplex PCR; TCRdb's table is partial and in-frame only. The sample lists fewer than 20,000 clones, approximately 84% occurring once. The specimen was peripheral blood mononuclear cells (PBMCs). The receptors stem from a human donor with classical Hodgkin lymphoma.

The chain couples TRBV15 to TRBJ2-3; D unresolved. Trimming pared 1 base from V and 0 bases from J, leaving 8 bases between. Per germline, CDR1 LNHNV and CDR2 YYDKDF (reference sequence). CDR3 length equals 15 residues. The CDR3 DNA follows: TGTGCCACCAGCAGAGGGCCAGCTAGCACAGATACGCAGTATTTT. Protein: CATSRGPASTDTQYF.

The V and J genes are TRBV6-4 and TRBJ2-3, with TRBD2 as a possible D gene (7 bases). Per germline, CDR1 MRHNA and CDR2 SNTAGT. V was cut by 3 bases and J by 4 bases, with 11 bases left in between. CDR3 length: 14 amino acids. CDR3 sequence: CASSEGGHPDTQYF. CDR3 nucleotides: TGTGCCAGCAGTGAGGGGGGGCATCCAGATACGCAGTATTTT.

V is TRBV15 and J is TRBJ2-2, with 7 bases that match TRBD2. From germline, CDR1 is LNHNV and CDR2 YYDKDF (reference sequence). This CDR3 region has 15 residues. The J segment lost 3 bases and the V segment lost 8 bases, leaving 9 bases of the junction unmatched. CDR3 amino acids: CATPQWAGDTGELFF. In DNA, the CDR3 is TGTGCCACCCCACAATGGGCGGGAGACACCGGGGAGCTGTTTTTT.

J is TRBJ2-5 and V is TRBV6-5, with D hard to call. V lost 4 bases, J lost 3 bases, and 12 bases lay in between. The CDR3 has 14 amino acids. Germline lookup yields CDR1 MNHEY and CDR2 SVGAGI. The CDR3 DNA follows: TGTGCCAGCAGTTCACCGGCAGTGAAAGAGACCCAGTACTTC. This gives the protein CASSSPAVKETQYF.

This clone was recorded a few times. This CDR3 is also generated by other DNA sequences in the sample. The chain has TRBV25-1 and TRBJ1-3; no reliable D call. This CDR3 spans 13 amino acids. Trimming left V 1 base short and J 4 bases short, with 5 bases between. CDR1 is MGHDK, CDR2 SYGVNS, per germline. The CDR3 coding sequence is TGTGCCAGCAGTGAATCGGGGGGAAACACCATATATTTT. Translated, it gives CASSESGGNTIYF. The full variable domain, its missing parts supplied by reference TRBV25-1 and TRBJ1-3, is EADIYQTPRYLVIGTGKKITLECSQTMGHDKMYWYQQDPGMELHLIHYSYGVNSTEKGDLSSESTVSRIRTEHFPLTLESARPSHTSQYLCASSESGGNTIYFGEGSWLTVV.

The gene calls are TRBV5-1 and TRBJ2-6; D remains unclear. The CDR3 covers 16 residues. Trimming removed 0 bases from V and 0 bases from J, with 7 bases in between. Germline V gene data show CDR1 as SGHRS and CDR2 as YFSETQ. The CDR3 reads CASSLVVSSGANVLTF. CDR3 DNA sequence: TGCGCCAGCAGCTTGGTTGTGAGCTCTGGGGCCAACGTCCTGACTTTC. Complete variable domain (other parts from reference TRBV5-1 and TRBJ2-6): KAGVTQTPRYLIKTRGQQVTLSCSPISGHRSVSWYQQTPGQGLQFLFEYFSETQRNKGNFPGRFSGRQFSNSRSEMNVSTLELGDSALYLCASSLVVSSGANVLTFGAGSRLTVL.

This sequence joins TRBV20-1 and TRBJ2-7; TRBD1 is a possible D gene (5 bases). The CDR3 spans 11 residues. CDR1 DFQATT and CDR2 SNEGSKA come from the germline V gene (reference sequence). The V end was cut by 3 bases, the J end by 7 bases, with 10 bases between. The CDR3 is CSASSGFEQYF. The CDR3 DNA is TGCAGTGCTAGCTCAGGGTTTGAGCAGTACTTC.

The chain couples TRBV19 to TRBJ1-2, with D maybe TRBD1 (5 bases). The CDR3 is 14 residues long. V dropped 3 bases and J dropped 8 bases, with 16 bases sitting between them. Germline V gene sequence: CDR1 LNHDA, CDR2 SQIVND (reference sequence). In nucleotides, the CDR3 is TGTGCCAGTAGTATCGGGGGACTACTGTACGGCTACACCTTC. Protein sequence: CASSIGGLLYGYTF.

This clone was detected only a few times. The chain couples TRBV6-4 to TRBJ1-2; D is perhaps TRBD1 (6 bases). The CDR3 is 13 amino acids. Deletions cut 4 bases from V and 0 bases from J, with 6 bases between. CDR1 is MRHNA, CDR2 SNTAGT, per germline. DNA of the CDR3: TGTGCCAGCAGTGGGACAGCTAACTATGGCTACACCTTC. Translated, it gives CASSGTANYGYTF.

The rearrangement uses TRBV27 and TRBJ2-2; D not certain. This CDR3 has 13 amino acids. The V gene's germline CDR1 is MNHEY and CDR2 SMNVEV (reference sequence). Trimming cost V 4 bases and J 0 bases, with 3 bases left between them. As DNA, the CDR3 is TGTGCCAGCAGTTGGGCGAACACCGGGGAGCTGTTTTTT. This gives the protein CASSWANTGELFF.

In DNA, the CDR3 is TGTGCCATCAGGGAGGGGGACGGAAACACCATATATTTT. It translates to CAIREGDGNTIYF. The chain recombines TRBV10-3 with TRBJ1-3; D possibly corresponds to TRBD1 (6 bases). This CDR3 is 13 amino acids long. Germline loops: CDR1 ENHRY, CDR2 SYGVKD. V was clipped by 6 bases and J by 4 bases, with 10 bases between them.

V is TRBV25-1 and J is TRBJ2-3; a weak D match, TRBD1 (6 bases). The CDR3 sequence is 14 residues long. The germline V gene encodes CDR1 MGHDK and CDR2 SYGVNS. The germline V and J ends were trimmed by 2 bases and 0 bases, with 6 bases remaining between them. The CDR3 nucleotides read TGTGCCAGCAGTGAACAGGGGAGCACAGATACGCAGTATTTT. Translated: CASSEQGSTDTQYF. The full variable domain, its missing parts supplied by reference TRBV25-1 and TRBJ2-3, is EADIYQTPRYLVIGTGKKITLECSQTMGHDKMYWYQQDPGMELHLIHYSYGVNSTEKGDLSSESTVSRIRTEHFPLTLESARPSHTSQYLCASSEQGSTDTQYFGPGTRLTVL.

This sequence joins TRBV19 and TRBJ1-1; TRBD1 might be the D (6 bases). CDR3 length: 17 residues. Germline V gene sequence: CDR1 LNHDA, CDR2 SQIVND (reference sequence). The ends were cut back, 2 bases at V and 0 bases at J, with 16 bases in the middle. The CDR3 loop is CASSIIVGGAMNTEAFF. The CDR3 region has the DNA TGTGCCAGTAGTATAATTGTAGGGGGAGCCATGAACACTGAAGCTTTCTTT.

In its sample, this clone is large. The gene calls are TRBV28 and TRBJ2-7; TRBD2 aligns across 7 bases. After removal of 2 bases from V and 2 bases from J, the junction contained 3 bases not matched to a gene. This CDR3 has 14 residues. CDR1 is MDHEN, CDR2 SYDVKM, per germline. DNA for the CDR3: TGTGCCAGCAGTTTACTAGCGGAGGCCTACGAGCAGTACTTC. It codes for CASSLLAEAYEQYF.

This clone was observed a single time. The CDR3 here is CASSRSSYNEQFF. CDR3 coding DNA: TGTGCCAGCAGCCGTAGCTCCTACAATGAGCAGTTCTTC. This chain connects TRBV6-6 to TRBJ2-1, with no clear D. The V and J ends lost 6 bases and 0 bases respectively, with 6 bases between them. CDR1 is MNHNY and CDR2 is SVGAGI in the germline V gene (reference sequence). The CDR3 spans 13 residues.

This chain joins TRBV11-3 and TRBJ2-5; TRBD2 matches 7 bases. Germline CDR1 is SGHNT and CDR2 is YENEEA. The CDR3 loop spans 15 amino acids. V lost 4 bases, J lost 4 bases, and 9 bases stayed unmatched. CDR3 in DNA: TGTGCCAGCAGCTCGGGGGGATGGGAGGGAGAGACCCAGTACTTC. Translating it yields CASSSGGWEGETQYF.

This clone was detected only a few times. The CDR3 protein is CATSRDPTDEQYF. CDR3 coding DNA: TGTGCCACCAGCAGAGATCCGACAGACGAGCAGTACTTC. The chain uses TRBV15 and TRBJ2-7, with D maybe TRBD1 (5 bases). The CDR3 has 13 amino acids. CDR1 and CDR2 (germline): LNHNV, YYDKDF (reference sequence). V was trimmed by 0 bases and J by 5 bases, leaving 8 bases between them.

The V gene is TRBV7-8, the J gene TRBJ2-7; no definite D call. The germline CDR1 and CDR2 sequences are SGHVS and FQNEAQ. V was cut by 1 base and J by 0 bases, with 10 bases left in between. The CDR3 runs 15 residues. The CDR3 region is CASSLVLESSYEQYF. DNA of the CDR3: TGTGCCAGCAGCTTAGTTCTTGAAAGCTCCTACGAGCAGTACTTC. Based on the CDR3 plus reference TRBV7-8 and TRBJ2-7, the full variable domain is GAGVSQSPRYKVAKRGQDVALRCDPISGHVSLFWYQQALGQGPEFLTYFQNEAQLDKSGLPSDRFFAERPEGSVSTLKIQRTQQEDSAVYLCASSLVLESSYEQYFGPGTRLTVT.

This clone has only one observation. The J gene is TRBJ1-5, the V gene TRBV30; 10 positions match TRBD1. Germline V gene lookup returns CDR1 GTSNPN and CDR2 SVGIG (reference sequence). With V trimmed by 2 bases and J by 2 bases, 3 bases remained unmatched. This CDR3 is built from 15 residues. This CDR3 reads CAWSPGTGGNQPQHF. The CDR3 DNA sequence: TGTGCCTGGAGTCCCGGGACAGGGGGCAATCAGCCCCAGCATTTT.

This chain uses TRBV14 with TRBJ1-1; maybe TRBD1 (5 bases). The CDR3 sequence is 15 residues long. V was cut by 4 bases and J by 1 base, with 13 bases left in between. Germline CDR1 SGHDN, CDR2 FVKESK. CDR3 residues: CASSRTRAANTEAFF. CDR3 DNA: TGTGCCAGCAGCCGCACCAGGGCCGCGAACACTGAAGCTTTCTTT.

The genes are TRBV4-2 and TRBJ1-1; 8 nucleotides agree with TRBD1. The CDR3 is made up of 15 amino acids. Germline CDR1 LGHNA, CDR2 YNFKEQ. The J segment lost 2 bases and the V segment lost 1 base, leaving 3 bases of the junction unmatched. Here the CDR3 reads CASSQAGQGNTEAFF. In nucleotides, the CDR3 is TGTGCCAGCAGCCAAGCCGGACAGGGCAACACTGAAGCTTTCTTT.

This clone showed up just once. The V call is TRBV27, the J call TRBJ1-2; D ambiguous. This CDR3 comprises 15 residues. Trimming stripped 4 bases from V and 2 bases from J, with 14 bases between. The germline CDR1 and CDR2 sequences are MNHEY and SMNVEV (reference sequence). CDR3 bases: TGTGCCAGCAGTTCCCCCTCTGAGGGCAACTATGGCTACACCTTC. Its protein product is CASSSPSEGNYGYTF.

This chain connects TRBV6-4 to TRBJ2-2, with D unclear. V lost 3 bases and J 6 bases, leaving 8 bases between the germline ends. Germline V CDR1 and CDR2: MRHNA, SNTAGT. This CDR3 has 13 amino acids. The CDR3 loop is CASSENPAGELFF. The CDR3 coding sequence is TGTGCCAGCAGTGAAAATCCAGCCGGGGAGCTGTTTTTT.

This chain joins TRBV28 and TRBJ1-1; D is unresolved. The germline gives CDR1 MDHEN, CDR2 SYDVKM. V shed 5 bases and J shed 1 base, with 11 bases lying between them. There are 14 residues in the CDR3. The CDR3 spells CASSRLNPNTEAFF. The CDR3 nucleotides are TGTGCCAGCAGTAGGCTGAATCCGAACACTGAAGCTTTCTTT.

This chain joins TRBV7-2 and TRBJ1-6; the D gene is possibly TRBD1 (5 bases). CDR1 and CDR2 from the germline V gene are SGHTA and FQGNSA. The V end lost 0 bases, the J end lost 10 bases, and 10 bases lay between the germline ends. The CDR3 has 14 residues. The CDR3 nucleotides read TGTGCCAGCAGCTTAGCTGGACAAGGATCACCCCTCCACTTT. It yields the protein CASSLAGQGSPLHF.

CDR3 protein: CASLQGVLSYEQYF. The DNA for the CDR3 is TGTGCCAGCCTCCAGGGAGTACTTTCCTACGAGCAGTACTTC. The gene calls are TRBV2 and TRBJ2-7; possibly TRBD1 or TRBD2 for D (5 bases each). With 8 bases removed from V and 1 base from J, the gap between germline ends came to 15 bases. Germline CDR1 SNHLY, CDR2 FYNNEI. The CDR3 has 14 amino acids.

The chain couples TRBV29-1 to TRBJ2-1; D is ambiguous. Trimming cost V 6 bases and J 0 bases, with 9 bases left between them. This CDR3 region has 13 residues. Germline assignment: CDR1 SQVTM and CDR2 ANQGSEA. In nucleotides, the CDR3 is TGCAGCGTCTCGGTGGACTCCTACAATGAGCAGTTCTTC. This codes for CSVSVDSYNEQFF.